This T cell receptor beta chain was found in a study of blood T cell repertoires in COVID-19. Study-wide background: Italy, Spain and the United States were the sources of the convalescent and acute COVID-19 samples. In each case, the material was cDNA or gDNA derived from T cells, B-cell-depleted T cells, or PBMCs.

The ends lost 4 bases at V and 0 bases at J; junction bases unmatched: 3. CDR1 is SEHNR, CDR2 FQNEAQ, per germline (reference sequence). The CDR3 is 16 amino acids. Original data processing: It was from reference gene primer amplification that nucleated cell counts were estimated. Assay used: immunoSEQ multiplex PCR; TCRdb lists only in-frame clones, some missing. V, J and clone size are taken as reported in that table, and D and trimming were inferred from the DNA itself. The sample includes tens of thousands of clones, 70% to 80% of them seen just once. This chain uses TRBV7-9 with TRBJ2-2, with 9 bases lining up with TRBD2. Material: peripheral blood. The sequence came from a man in his 70s with acute or convalescent COVID-19. CDR3 protein: CASSSIAGANTGELFF. Here the CDR3 DNA reads TGTGCCAGCAGCTCTATAGCGGGAGCGAACACCGGGGAGCTGTTTTTT.